This T cell receptor beta chain comes out of a study of radiation and T cells in renal cell carcinoma. Study-wide points: From baseline, blood top tumor clonotypes peaked at 2 weeks post-radiation.

This sample's time point: blood 4 weeks post-SBRT, at nephrectomy. As to treatment: 15 Gy SBRT to primary tumor, nephrectomy 4 weeks later. Nephrectomy followed 15 Gy stereotactic body radiation by 4 weeks. As regards this clone: The target antigen is unknown.

The CDR3 spans 11 residues. Germline V CDR1 and CDR2: MDHEN, SYDVKM. V was shortened by 1 base and J by 7 bases, with 5 bases between the two germline ends. TCRdb's table, derived via immunoSEQ multiplex PCR, lists solely in-frame clones and lacks some. In the table there are about 77,000 clones, approximately 87% of which are singletons. The specimen comprised blood, sampled from a patient whose treatment included radiotherapy and nephrectomy. This chain joins TRBV28 and TRBJ2-7; D is possibly TRBD2 (5 bases). This TCR came from a woman aged 55-69 years with renal cell carcinoma. Here the CDR3 reads CASSLSGEQYF. CDR3 bases: TGTGCCAGCAGTTTATCGGGGGAGCAGTACTTC.